This TCR beta chain comes out of a study of CD8 T cells in Susac syndrome. Sequencing targeted TCR beta in T cells from blood (CD8+ and CD4+). TEMRA cells were FACS-enriched, with CD8+ and CD4+ T cells isolated negatively. This CDR3 has 16 residues. Germline CDR1 and CDR2: MGHRA and YSYEKL. Trimming stripped 2 bases from V and 7 bases from J, with 15 bases between. This clonotype has only a few counts. As yet, its antigen is unknown. General study results and limits: The authors acknowledged that the study's TCR sequencing and HLA analysis involved relatively few individuals.

RNA totalling roughly 0.5 to 1 ug underwent reverse transcription with random hexamers. TCRdb re-derived calls from the immunoSEQ multiplex PCR reads in MiXCR, one entry per CDR3 protein. The sample carries roughly 130,000 distinct CDR3 sequences, around 94% recorded once. The specimen was CD4+ T cells from PBMCs. The V call is TRBV4-1, the J call TRBJ1-6; D uncertain. This sequence originates from a human donor with multiple sclerosis. The CDR3 is CASSQPARLQNSPLHF. CDR3 nucleotides: TGCGCCAGCAGCCAACCTGCCAGACTTCAAAATTCACCCCTCCACTTT.